This paragraph covers one T cell receptor beta chain sequence. This sample stems from a study of shared T cell receptors in the human thymus. This table comes from immunoSEQ multiplex PCR, and its TCRdb copy is limited to in-frame clones, with some not included. The sample has 700,000 or so clones, approximately 83% seen once. CDR3 length: 14 amino acids. V lost 6 bases to trimming and J lost 5 bases, with 16 bases between them. The germline CDR1 and CDR2 sequences are MNHEY and SVGAGI. The same data also contributed to another study, on human thymus T cells.

This clonotype was sampled from a girl under three years old with a congenital heart defect. This chain links TRBV6-5 with TRBJ1-1; the D is unclear. Sequencing was carried out using thymocytes. CDR3 sequence: CASSCESPGTEAFF. The CDR3, as DNA: TGTGCCAGCAGCTGCGAAAGTCCCGGGACTGAAGCTTTCTTT.